The 15 T cell receptor beta chains in this list originate from one sample, sequenced in a study of T-cell memory formation after mild COVID-19. MiXCR, run by TCRdb on the 5' RACE reads, gives a single entry per CDR3 protein. The sample carries 400,000 or so distinct CDR3 sequences, around 19% recorded once. The specimen was PBMCs or a T cell subset sorted from them (not recorded which). The origin of the receptors is an adult woman who had mild COVID-19 (a few samples of this study predate the infection). Cell type and time point are not known.

V and J are TRBV6-2 or TRBV6-3 and TRBJ2-5, with 7 bases fitting TRBD1. Germline V gene lookup returns CDR1 MNHEY and CDR2 SVGEGT. The CDR3 sequence is 16 residues long. V trimming: 6 bases; J trimming: 5 bases; junction bases outside the gene matches: 15. CDR3 residues: CASSEGQRVTGETQYF. The CDR3 region has the DNA TGTGCCAGCAGCGAGGGACAGAGGGTGACTGGGGAGACCCAGTACTTC.

The gene calls are TRBV12-3 or TRBV12-4 and TRBJ1-2, with 7 bases fitting TRBD1. There are 15 residues in the CDR3. J lost 4 bases, V lost 7 bases, and 12 bases had no gene match. The CDR3 DNA is TGTGCCAGCAAAAGGGGAACAGGGGCCACCTATGGCTACACCTTC. It translates to CASKRGTGATYGYTF.

In DNA form, the CDR3 reads TGTGCCAGCAGCTTATCGGGGCAGGGGTATGAAAAACTGTTTTTT. It translates to CASSLSGQGYEKLFF. The chain joins TRBV7-9 to TRBJ1-4, with D tentatively TRBD1 (6 bases). CDR1 and CDR2 from the germline V gene are SEHNR and FQNEAQ (reference sequence). V gave up 2 bases and J gave up 6 bases, with 13 bases separating them. The CDR3 consists of 15 residues.

The chain is built from TRBV7-8 and TRBJ1-2, with D hard to call. CDR1 and CDR2 from the germline V gene are SGHVS and FQNEAQ. This CDR3 contains 17 residues. The ends were cut back, 4 bases at V and 3 bases at J, with 21 bases in the middle. The CDR3 loop reads CASSSADVLPGYYGYTF. In nucleotides, the CDR3 is TGTGCCAGCAGCTCCGCAGACGTGCTCCCCGGGTACTATGGCTACACCTTC.

This clonotype came up a few times. The rearrangement uses TRBV6-5 and TRBJ2-7; TRBD1 aligns across 7 bases. This CDR3 contains 14 residues. V was clipped by 2 bases and J by 0 bases; unmatched bases: 1. Germline V gene lookup returns CDR1 MNHEY and CDR2 SVGAGI. The CDR3 region is CASSYRDSSYEQYF. As DNA, the CDR3 is TGTGCCAGCAGTTACCGGGACAGCTCCTACGAGCAGTACTTC.

A few counts support this clonotype. The rearrangement uses TRBV24-1 and TRBJ2-2; D possibly corresponds to TRBD1 (5 bases). Germline V lookup: CDR1 KGHDR, CDR2 SFDVKD. The CDR3 has 12 amino acids. Trimming removed 6 bases from V and 6 bases from J, with 7 bases in between. DNA for the CDR3: TGTGCCACCAGTCCAGGGTCCGGGGAGCTGTTTTTT. This sequence encodes CATSPGSGELFF.

This clonotype was seen more than once but under ten times. The CDR3 DNA reads TGTGCCTGGAGCTCCCTGGGCCATGGCTACACCTTC. This translates into CAWSSLGHGYTF. The chain has TRBV30 and TRBJ1-2; D gene unclear. Trimming left V 3 bases short and J 6 bases short, with 11 bases between. Germline V CDR1 and CDR2: GTSNPN, SVGIG (reference sequence). This CDR3 comprises 12 residues.

This clonotype was seen a handful of times. CDR3 region: CATSSKLTGDYEQYF. The CDR3 bases are TGTGCCACCAGCAGTAAATTGACGGGAGACTACGAGCAGTACTTC. This chain connects TRBV15 to TRBJ2-7; tentative D call: TRBD2 (6 bases). V lost 3 bases, J lost 3 bases, and 15 bases lay in between. The CDR3 has 15 amino acids. Germline loops: CDR1 LNHNV, CDR2 YYDKDF (reference sequence).

This clonotype has more than one count but fewer than ten. The CDR3: CASSFTGDWQPQHF. The CDR3 DNA reads TGTGCCAGCAGCTTTACAGGGGATTGGCAGCCCCAGCATTTT. The V call is TRBV7-8, the J call TRBJ1-5; 7 nucleotides agree with TRBD1. Germline CDR1 reads SGHVS; CDR2 reads FQNEAQ. This CDR3 spans 14 amino acids. Trimming removed 3 bases from V and 7 bases from J; junction bases left unmatched: 6.

This clonotype was seen a few times. The J gene is TRBJ1-6, the V gene TRBV7-2; 9 bases agree with TRBD1. The CDR3 sequence is 15 residues long. V was clipped by 5 bases and J by 10 bases; unmatched bases: 9. Germline CDR1 SGHTA, CDR2 FQGNSA. Here the CDR3 DNA reads TGTGCCAGCAGCCTTCAAGGACAGGGGCAATCACCCCTCCACTTT. The encoded protein is CASSLQGQGQSPLHF.

The gene calls are TRBV5-4 and TRBJ2-5; D is undetermined. The ends were cut back, 0 bases at V and 2 bases at J, with 5 bases in the middle. CDR1 and CDR2 (germline): SGHNT, YYREEE (reference sequence). The CDR3 runs to 13 residues. This CDR3 reads CASSLVWQETQYF. The CDR3 DNA reads TGTGCCAGCAGCTTGGTTTGGCAAGAGACCCAGTACTTC.

The V call is TRBV30, the J call TRBJ1-2, with D maybe TRBD1 (6 bases). This CDR3 is 16 amino acids long. Germline CDR1 reads GTSNPN; CDR2 reads SVGIG (reference sequence). With 0 bases removed from V and 2 bases from J, the gap between germline ends came to 16 bases. The CDR3 loop reads CAWSVKGGVSNYGYTF. CDR3 DNA sequence: TGTGCCTGGAGTGTTAAGGGGGGGGTCTCGAACTATGGCTACACCTTC.

This chain links TRBV6-2 or TRBV6-3 with TRBJ1-2; D gene uncertain. Trimming cost V 2 bases and J 4 bases, with 11 bases left between them. The germline CDR1 and CDR2 sequences are MNHEY and SVGEGT. The CDR3 has 14 amino acids. CDR3 region: CASSYTTAIYGYTF. In DNA, the CDR3 is TGTGCCAGCAGTTACACCACCGCTATCTATGGCTACACCTTC.

The J gene is TRBJ1-4, the V gene TRBV15; D ambiguous. This CDR3 region has 14 residues. Between the trimmed V and J ends, which lost 2 bases and 3 bases, there was a span of 7 bases. Germline CDR1 reads LNHNV; CDR2 reads YYDKDF (reference sequence). The CDR3 coding sequence is TGTGCCACCAGCAGATCGCAGGCTAATGAAAAACTGTTTTTT. It translates to CATSRSQANEKLFF.

This clonotype was observed a few times. The chain is built from TRBV20-1 and TRBJ2-3; the match to TRBD2 covers 7 bases. The length of the CDR3 is 14 residues. Germline CDR1 is DFQATT and CDR2 is SNEGSKA (reference sequence). The J segment lost 1 base and the V segment lost 3 bases, leaving 4 bases of the junction unmatched. CDR3 residues: CSASLGGGTDTQYF. Here the CDR3 DNA reads TGCAGTGCTAGTCTGGGAGGGGGCACAGATACGCAGTATTTT.